This record concerns one T cell receptor beta chain sequence. This clonotype was recorded many times. What this receptor recognizes is not known. No quality values exist for individual bases; no much larger clone is one base distant. Reading from cysteine to phenylalanine, the CDR3 counts 14 amino acids. Left in the record is the CDR3 DNA by itself, 42 bases read in frame from the first base. V is clipped by 3 bases and J by 2 bases, and the sequence between their germline boundaries is 11 bases long. From a lookup of the germline V gene, CDR1 and CDR2 are LGHNA and YNFKEQ. The data derive from a study of molecular identifiers for immune sequencing clone quantification (dated by TCRdb to 2016 to 2018). Describing the broader study: For a replicate experiment, the RNA from either about 20,000 or 100,000 naive CD8 T cells was divided into five aliquots, and four of those aliquots went on to sequencing. CD8 T cells were used in a methods study to benchmark molecular-identifier clustering-based TCR repertoire sequencing (MIDCIRS) and TCR RNA copy counting. What the research found in general, with its limitations: The naive libraries included spiked-in Jurkat TCR RNA (about ten copies' worth), and this Jurkat TCR RNA is not part of the donor repertoire. Clones above 20 RNA copies held over 99% of molecules in CMV-specific effector cells but under 1% in naive cells. Modeling indicated 2.5 to 3.5 TCR RNA copies recovered per cell, compared with 9 to 10 by digital PCR, which implies a capture efficiency of approximately 30%. When barcode sub-clustering was omitted, TCR diversity was inflated by chimeric consensus sequences, with chimeras reaching as high as 47%. Highly expanded clone sizes could be underestimated because identical TCR molecules may share a barcode. Even against a background of 850,000 to 1,000,000 naive CD8 T cells, spiked-in Jurkat TCR RNA amounting to a single cell's worth was reported to be detectable.

Libraries of naive CD8 T cells were built from approximately 20,000 to 1,000,000 sorted cells, with 10%, 30% or 50% of the purified RNA used. Naive CD8 T cells were FACS-sorted as CD8+CD4-CCR7+CD45RA+ on a BD FACSAria II into RLT Plus buffer. Detection sensitivity was tested by spiking Jurkat RNA equal to ten or so TCR copies' worth into samples containing roughly 17,000-1,100,000 naive CD8 T cells. Enrichment of CD8 T cells was performed with RosetteSep CD8+ T Cell Enrichment Cocktail and Ficoll-Paque, after which ACK red cell lysis was carried out. Libraries were made using PCR. Sequencer: NextSeq 500. Bulk TCR libraries were prepared as previously described, using TCR primers listed in Table S5. Total RNA was purified with the Qiagen AllPrep DNA/RNA kit. Before any analysis, reads coming from multiple sequencing runs of the same library were combined into one pool. The published analysis was carried out like this. Only reads with exact TCR constant sequence were kept, trimmed to 150 nt, and grouped by their 12-nt molecular barcodes. Reads within each barcode group were sub-clustered using a 15% Levenshtein threshold, and quality-weighted consensus sequences were constructed for each RNA molecule. Non-functional sequences were filtered out, along with any lower-count sequence sitting one edit away from another sequence. Based on fitting two negative binomial distributions, any barcode sub-cluster with under 20% of the maximum read count was discarded. TCRdb trimmed public reads at Q25 via fastp, called clones via MiXCR and kept in-frame beta chains. Here each entry gathers all rows of one CDR3 protein and keeps the most common genes and DNA. TCRdb, rather than the study authors, made the V and J calls. Recorded for this sample are 460,000 or so distinct CDR3 sequences; about a quarter of them occurred a single time. The ten largest clones take up over 0.6% of the sample.

The sample consisted of naive CD8+ T cells from blood, with Jurkat cell RNA spiked in. The cell subset or site label on this specimen signifies: FACS-sorted CD8+CD4-CCR7+CD45RA+ naive T cells. The chain couples TRBV4-2 to TRBJ2-7; TRBD2 is a weak D gene call, 6 bases matching. The sequence came from a human donor in good health. Some libraries in this study had Jurkat cell RNA spiked in. The sequence in DNA is TGTGCCAGCAGCCAGGAAGGACTAACCTACGAGCAGTACTTC. Translated, this is CASSQEGLTYEQYF.